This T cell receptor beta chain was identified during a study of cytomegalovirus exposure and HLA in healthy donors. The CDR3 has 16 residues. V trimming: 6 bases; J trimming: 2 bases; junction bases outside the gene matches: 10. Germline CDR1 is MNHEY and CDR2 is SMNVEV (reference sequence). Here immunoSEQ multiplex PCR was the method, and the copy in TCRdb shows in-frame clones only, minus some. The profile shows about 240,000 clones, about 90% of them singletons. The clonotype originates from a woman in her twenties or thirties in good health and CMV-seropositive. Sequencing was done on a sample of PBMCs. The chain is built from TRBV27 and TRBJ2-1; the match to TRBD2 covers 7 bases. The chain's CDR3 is CASSSSPSGTYNEQFF. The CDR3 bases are TGTGCCAGCAGCTCTAGCCCTAGCGGAACCTACAATGAGCAGTTCTTC.